The present T cell receptor beta chain was sequenced within a study of control samples from healthy donors and cancer patients. With V trimmed by 0 bases and J by 4 bases, 5 bases remained unmatched. The CDR3 is made up of 15 amino acids. Germline V lookup: CDR1 SGDLS, CDR2 YYNGEE. Sequencing was performed with immunoSEQ multiplex PCR; in TCRdb, only in-frame clones are kept and a portion is missing. The table lists approximately 70,000 clones, more than 80% of them singletons, with about 15% in the top ten. The sample was blood. The chain recombines TRBV9 with TRBJ2-7; TRBD2 aligns across 9 bases. The sequence was obtained from a man aged 55 to 70 in good health. The CDR3 sequence is CASSVDSGSGYEQYF. The CDR3 DNA follows: TGTGCCAGCAGCGTAGATAGCGGGAGTGGGTACGAGCAGTACTTC.